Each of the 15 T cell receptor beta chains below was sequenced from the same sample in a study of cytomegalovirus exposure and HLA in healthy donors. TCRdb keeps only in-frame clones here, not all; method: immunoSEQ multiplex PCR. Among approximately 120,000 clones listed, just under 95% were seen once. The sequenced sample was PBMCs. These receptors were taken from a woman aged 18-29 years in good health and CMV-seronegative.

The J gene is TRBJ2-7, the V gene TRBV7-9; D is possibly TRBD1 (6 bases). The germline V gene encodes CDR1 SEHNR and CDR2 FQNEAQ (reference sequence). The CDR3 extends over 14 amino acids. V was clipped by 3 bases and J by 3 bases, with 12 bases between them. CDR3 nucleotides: TGTGCCAGCAGCTTTGCAGGGGCCAGCTACGAGCAGTACTTC. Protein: CASSFAGASYEQYF.

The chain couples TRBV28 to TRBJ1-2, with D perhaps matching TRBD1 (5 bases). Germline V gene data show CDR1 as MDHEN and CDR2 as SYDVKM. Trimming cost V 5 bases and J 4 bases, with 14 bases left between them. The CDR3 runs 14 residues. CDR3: CASSGIATVYGYTF. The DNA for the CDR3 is TGTGCCAGCAGTGGAATTGCGACAGTCTATGGCTACACCTTC.

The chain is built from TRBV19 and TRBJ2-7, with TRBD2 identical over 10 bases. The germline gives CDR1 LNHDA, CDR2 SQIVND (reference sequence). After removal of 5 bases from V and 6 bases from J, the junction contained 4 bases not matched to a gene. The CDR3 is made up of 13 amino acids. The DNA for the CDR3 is TGTGCCAGTAGTTCGGGACTAGCGAGCGAGCAGTACTTC. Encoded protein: CASSSGLASEQYF.

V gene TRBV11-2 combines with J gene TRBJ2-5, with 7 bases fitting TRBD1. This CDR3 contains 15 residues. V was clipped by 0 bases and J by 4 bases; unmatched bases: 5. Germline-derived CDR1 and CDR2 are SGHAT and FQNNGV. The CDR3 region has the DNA TGTGCCAGCAGCTTAGAGACAGGGTCGGGAGAGACCCAGTACTTC. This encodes CASSLETGSGETQYF.

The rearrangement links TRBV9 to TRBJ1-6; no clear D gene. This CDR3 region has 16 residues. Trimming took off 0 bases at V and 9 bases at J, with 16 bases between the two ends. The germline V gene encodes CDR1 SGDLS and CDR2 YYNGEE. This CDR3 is CASSVGASEGASPLHF. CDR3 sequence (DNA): TGTGCCAGCAGCGTAGGGGCGTCGGAGGGAGCTTCACCCCTCCACTTT.

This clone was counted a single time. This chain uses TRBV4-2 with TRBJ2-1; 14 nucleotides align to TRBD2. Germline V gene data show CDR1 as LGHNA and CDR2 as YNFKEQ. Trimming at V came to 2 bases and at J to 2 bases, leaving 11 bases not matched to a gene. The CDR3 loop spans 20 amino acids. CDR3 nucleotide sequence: TGTGCCAGCAGCCAACCCACCGGGACTAGCGGGAGCGTCCCCTACAATGAGCAGTTCTTC. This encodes CASSQPTGTSGSVPYNEQFF.

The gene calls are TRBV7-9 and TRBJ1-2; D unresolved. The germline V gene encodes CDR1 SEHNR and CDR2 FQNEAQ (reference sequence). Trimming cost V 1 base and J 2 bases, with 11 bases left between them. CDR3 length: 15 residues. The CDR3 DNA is TGTGCCAGCAGCTTAGGGGCGGGCGAAAACTATGGCTACACCTTC. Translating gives CASSLGAGENYGYTF.

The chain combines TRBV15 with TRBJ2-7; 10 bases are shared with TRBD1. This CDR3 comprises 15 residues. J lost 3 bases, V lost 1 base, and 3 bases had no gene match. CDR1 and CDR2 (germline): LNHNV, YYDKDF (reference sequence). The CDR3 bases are TGTGCCACCAGCAGAGCCGGGACAGGGGTCTACGAGCAGTACTTC. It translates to CATSRAGTGVYEQYF.

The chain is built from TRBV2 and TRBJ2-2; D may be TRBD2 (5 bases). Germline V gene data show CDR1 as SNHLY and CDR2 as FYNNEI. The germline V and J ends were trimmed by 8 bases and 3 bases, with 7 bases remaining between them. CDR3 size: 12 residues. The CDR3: CASRRDTGELFF. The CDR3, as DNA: TGTGCCAGCCGGCGGGACACCGGGGAGCTGTTTTTT.

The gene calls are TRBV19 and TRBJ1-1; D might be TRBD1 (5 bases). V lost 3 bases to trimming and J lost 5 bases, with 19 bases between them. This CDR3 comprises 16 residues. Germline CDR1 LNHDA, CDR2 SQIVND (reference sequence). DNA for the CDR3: TGTGCCAGTAGTATGGCCCCAGGGTCGGCCCAGACTGAAGCTTTCTTT. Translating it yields CASSMAPGSAQTEAFF.

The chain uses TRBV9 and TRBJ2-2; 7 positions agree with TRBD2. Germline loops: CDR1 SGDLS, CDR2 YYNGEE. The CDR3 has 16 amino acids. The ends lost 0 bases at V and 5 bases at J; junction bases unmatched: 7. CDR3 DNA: TGTGCCAGCAGCGTAGGGGCGCGGGAGCCGACCGGGGAGCTGTTTTTT. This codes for CASSVGAREPTGELFF. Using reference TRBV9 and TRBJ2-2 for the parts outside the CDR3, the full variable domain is DSGVTQTPKHLITATGQRVTLRCSPRSGDLSVYWYQQSLDQGLQFLIQYYNGEERAKGNILERFSAQQFPDLHSELNLSSLELGDSALYFCASSVGAREPTGELFFGEGSRLTVL.

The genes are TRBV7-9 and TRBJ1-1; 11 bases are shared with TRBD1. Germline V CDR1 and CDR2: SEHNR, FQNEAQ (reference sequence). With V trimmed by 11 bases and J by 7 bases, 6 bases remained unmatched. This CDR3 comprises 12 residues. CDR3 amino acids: CAGGTGGNEAFF. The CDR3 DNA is TGTGCCGGCGGGACAGGGGGAAATGAAGCTTTCTTT.

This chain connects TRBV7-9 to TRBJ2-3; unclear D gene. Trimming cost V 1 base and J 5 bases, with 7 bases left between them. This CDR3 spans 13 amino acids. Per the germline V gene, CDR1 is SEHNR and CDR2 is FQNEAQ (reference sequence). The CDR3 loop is CASSLERVDTQYF. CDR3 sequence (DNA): TGTGCCAGCAGCTTAGAGAGAGTAGATACGCAGTATTTT.

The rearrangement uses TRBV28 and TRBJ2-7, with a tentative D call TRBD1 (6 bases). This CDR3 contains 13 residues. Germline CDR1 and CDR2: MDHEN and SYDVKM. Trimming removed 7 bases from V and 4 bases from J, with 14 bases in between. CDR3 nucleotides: TGTGCCAGCAAGCCTGGTGACAGGTACGAGCAGTACTTC. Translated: CASKPGDRYEQYF.

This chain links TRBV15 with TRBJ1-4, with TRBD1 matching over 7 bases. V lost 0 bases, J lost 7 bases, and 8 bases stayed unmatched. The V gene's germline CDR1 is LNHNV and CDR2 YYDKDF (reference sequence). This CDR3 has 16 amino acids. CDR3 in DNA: TGTGCCACCAGCAGAGATCTAGGGGGCAGGGGTGAAAAACTGTTTTTT. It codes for CATSRDLGGRGEKLFF.